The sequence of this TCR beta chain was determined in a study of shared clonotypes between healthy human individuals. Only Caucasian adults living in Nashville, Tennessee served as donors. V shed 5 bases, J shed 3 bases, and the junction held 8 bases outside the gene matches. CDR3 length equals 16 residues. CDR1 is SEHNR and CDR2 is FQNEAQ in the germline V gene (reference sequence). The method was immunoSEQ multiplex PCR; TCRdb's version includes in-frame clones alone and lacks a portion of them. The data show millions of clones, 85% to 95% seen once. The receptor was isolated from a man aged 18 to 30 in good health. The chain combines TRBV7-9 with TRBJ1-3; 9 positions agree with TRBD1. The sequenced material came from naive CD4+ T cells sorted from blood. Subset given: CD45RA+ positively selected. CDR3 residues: CASSTRGTGSGNTIYF. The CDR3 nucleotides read TGTGCCAGCAGCACGCGGGGGACAGGGAGTGGAAACACCATATATTTT.